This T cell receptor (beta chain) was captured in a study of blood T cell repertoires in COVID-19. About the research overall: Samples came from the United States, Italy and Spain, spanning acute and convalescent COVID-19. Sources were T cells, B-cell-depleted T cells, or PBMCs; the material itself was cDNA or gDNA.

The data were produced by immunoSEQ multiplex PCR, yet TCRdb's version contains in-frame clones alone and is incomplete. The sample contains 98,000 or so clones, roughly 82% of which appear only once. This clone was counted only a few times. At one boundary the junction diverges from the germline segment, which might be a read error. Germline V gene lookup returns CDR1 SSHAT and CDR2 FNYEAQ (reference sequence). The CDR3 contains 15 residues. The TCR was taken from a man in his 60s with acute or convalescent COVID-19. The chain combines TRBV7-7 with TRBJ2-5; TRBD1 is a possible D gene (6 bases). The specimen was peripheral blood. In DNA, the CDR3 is TGTGCTAGCAGCTTAGCTGGGGGCAGAGGGGAGACCCAGTACTTC. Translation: CASSLAGGRGETQYF.